This T cell receptor (beta chain) emerged from a study of T-cell reconstitution after alpha-beta-depleted transplantation in children. It was with unique molecular identifiers that the TCRbeta library was prepared. TCRdb reprocessed the PCR reads with MiXCR, giving one entry per CDR3 protein. The sample shows some 490,000 distinct CDR3 sequences, around 12% of them seen only once. The CDR3 sequence is 16 residues long. The ends were cut back, 0 bases at V and 4 bases at J, with 16 bases in the middle. Germline V lookup: CDR1 MNHEY, CDR2 SVGEGT. This specimen consisted of PBMCs from the stem cell graft donor, obtained from the stem cell graft. This receptor was taken from a human donor who donated a stem cell graft to a child with combined immunodeficiency. The chain joins TRBV6-2 or TRBV6-3 to TRBJ2-7; D possibly corresponds to TRBD2 (6 bases). CDR3 bases: TGTGCCAGCAGTTACTCGGAGGGAACAGCAGGGTACGAGCAGTACTTC. It translates to CASSYSEGTAGYEQYF.